The TCR beta chain described here comes from a study of T-cell memory formation after mild COVID-19. Study-level information: Clusters of TCRs were largely donor specific.

Study outcomes and limitations: The study found balanced CD4/CD8 in clones contracting day 15 to 85 and a CD4+ lean in later expanders.

This clonotype has just a few counts. Antigen specificity is unknown. Constant-segment-primed 5'RACE gave TCR alpha and TCR beta cDNA libraries with sample barcodes and UMIs. TCRdb re-derived calls from the 5' RACE reads in MiXCR, one entry per CDR3 protein. Among hundreds of thousands of distinct CDR3 sequences listed, less than 20% were seen once. V lost 4 bases, J lost 5 bases, and 10 bases lay in between. The germline V gene has CDR1 SGHRS and CDR2 YFSETQ. The CDR3 is 13 amino acids. The specimen was PBMCs or a T cell subset sorted from them (not recorded which). The TCR was taken from a young man who had mild COVID-19 (a few samples of this study predate the infection). Cell type and time point are not known. This rearrangement joins TRBV5-1 to TRBJ2-1; D might be TRBD1 (5 bases). CDR3 region: CASSDSPDNEQFF. The DNA of the CDR3 is TGCGCCAGCAGCGACAGTCCCGACAATGAGCAGTTCTTC. Drawing the rest from reference TRBV5-1 and TRBJ2-1, the complete variable domain is KAGVTQTPRYLIKTRGQQVTLSCSPISGHRSVSWYQQTPGQGLQFLFEYFSETQRNKGNFPGRFSGRQFSNSRSEMNVSTLELGDSALYLCASSDSPDNEQFFGPGTRLTVL.